These 17 T cell receptor beta chains were all obtained from the same sample, sequenced in a study of T cells in localized non-small cell lung cancer. Sequencing used immunoSEQ multiplex PCR; TCRdb keeps in-frame clones, though not all of them. In the table there are around 12,000 clones, roughly 30% of which are singletons. The sample in question was lung tumor tissue, obtained before any cancer treatment. The receptors were gathered from a female donor over 55 with stage I lung adenocarcinoma.

This clone came up a few times. This chain connects TRBV11-3 to TRBJ2-5; tentative D call: TRBD2 (6 bases). V lost 4 bases, J lost 2 bases, and 11 bases lay in between. Germline CDR1 is SGHNT and CDR2 is YENEEA. The CDR3 is 14 residues long. In nucleotides, the CDR3 is TGTGCCAGCAGCTCCCGGACTATACAAGAGACCCAGTACTTC. Translating it yields CASSSRTIQETQYF.

The chain recombines TRBV18 with TRBJ1-2; D is unclear. Trimming removed 6 bases at V and 0 bases at J, with 11 bases between. The CDR3 totals 14 residues. The germline CDR1 and CDR2 sequences are KGHSH and LQKENI. CDR3 loop: CASSLAASNYGYTF. In DNA, the CDR3 is TGTGCCAGCTCTCTGGCAGCCTCTAACTATGGCTACACCTTC.

The rearrangement joins TRBV6-8 to TRBJ1-1; 7 bases are a match to TRBD1. With 2 bases clipped from V and 6 bases from J, the junction kept 6 bases outside the gene matches. The CDR3 is 14 residues long. CDR1 and CDR2 (germline): MNHGY, SAAAGT. The CDR3 reads CASSYHRGWAEAFF. CDR3 bases: TGTGCCAGCAGTTACCACAGGGGCTGGGCTGAAGCTTTCTTT.

This clone appeared a few times. V usage is TRBV27 and J usage is TRBJ1-1; D is perhaps TRBD1 (5 bases). The germline V and J ends were trimmed by 5 bases and 7 bases, with 17 bases remaining between them. Germline CDR1 reads MNHEY; CDR2 reads SMNVEV (reference sequence). CDR3 size: 14 residues. As DNA, the CDR3 is TGTGCCAGCAGTCCCCCGGGACTCCCTCGTGAAGCTTTCTTT. This encodes CASSPPGLPREAFF.

Ten or more counts support this clone. At one end the junction does not follow the germline gene, possibly because of a read error. At least one nucleotide is ambiguous or was not read, and the resulting amino acid is denoted X. The chain has TRBV11-3 and TRBJ1-6, with a weak D call TRBD1 (5 bases). CDR1 SGHNT and CDR2 YENEEA come from the germline V gene. This CDR3 has 15 residues. CDR3 in amino acids: CASSTVGGMNSXLHF. CDR3 DNA: TGTGCCAGCAGCACAGTGGGGGGAATGAATTCACYCCTCCACTTT.

V usage is TRBV30 and J usage is TRBJ2-7; D is unclear. Germline assignment: CDR1 GTSNPN and CDR2 SVGIG (reference sequence). V lost 4 bases and J lost 0, with 10 bases in between. This CDR3 comprises 13 residues. The chain's CDR3 is CAWINSGSYEQYF. For the CDR3, the DNA is TGTGCCTGGATTAACAGTGGCTCCTACGAGCAGTACTTC.

This rearrangement joins TRBV11-3 to TRBJ2-1; perhaps D is TRBD1 or TRBD2 (5 bases each). V lost 3 bases to trimming and J lost 9 bases, with 15 bases between them. Germline CDR1 and CDR2: SGHNT and YENEEA. CDR3 size: 14 residues. CDR3 sequence (DNA): TGTGCCAGCAGCTTTGGGGCCCGGGGCGTTGAGCAGTTCTTC. This codes for CASSFGARGVEQFF.

This clone has ten or more counts. J is TRBJ2-5 and V is TRBV11-3, with D perhaps TRBD2 (7 bases). Germline CDR1 SGHNT, CDR2 YENEEA. Trimming pared 1 base from V and 5 bases from J, leaving 11 bases between. CDR3 length: 14 residues. The DNA for the CDR3 is TGTGCCAGCAGCTTAGGGACTAGGGGGGAGACCCAGTACTTC. Translated, it gives CASSLGTRGETQYF.

The J gene is TRBJ1-1, the V gene TRBV11-3; 9 bases are shared with TRBD1. Germline lookup yields CDR1 SGHNT and CDR2 YENEEA. Trimming took 5 bases from V and 6 from J; bases not matched to a gene: 7. The CDR3 is made up of 14 amino acids. The CDR3 DNA sequence: TGTGCCAGCAGCCAAGGGGACAGGGATCCTGAAGCTTTCTTT. Encoded protein: CASSQGDRDPEAFF. Full variable domain (rest looked up from reference TRBV11-3 and TRBJ1-1): EAGVVQSPRYKIIEKKQPVAFWCNPISGHNTLYWYLQNLGQGPELLIRYENEEAVDDSQLPKDRFSAERLKGVDSTLKIQPAELGDSAVYLCASSQGDRDPEAFFGQGTRLTVV.

The chain carries TRBV5-1 and TRBJ1-1; the D gene is possibly TRBD1 (5 bases). V was clipped by 0 bases and J by 5 bases, with 11 bases between them. From germline, CDR1 is SGHRS and CDR2 YFSETQ. The CDR3 has 14 residues. CDR3 sequence reads: CASSLVPGSTEAFF. The CDR3 DNA is TGCGCCAGCAGCTTGGTGCCAGGGAGTACTGAAGCTTTCTTT. Drawing the rest from reference TRBV5-1 and TRBJ1-1, the complete variable domain is KAGVTQTPRYLIKTRGQQVTLSCSPISGHRSVSWYQQTPGQGLQFLFEYFSETQRNKGNFPGRFSGRQFSNSRSEMNVSTLELGDSALYLCASSLVPGSTEAFFGQGTRLTVV.

V gene TRBV5-1 combines with J gene TRBJ1-1; 12 nucleotides align to TRBD1. This CDR3 is 17 amino acids long. The ends lost 2 bases at V and 3 bases at J; junction bases unmatched: 8. Germline V gene data show CDR1 as SGHRS and CDR2 as YFSETQ. The CDR3 loop is CASSLGTGGKRDTEAFF. The CDR3, as DNA: TGCGCCAGCAGCTTAGGGACAGGGGGCAAAAGGGACACTGAAGCTTTCTTT.

The rearrangement joins TRBV18 to TRBJ1-1, with TRBD1 matching over 7 bases. CDR1 is KGHSH and CDR2 is LQKENI in the germline V gene. This CDR3 is 15 amino acids long. The trim removed 3 bases at V and 0 bases at J, leaving 4 bases unmatched. Written as DNA, the CDR3 is TGTGCCAGCTCACCGGGACAGACCATGAACACTGAAGCTTTCTTT. As protein: CASSPGQTMNTEAFF.

This clone has more than one count but fewer than ten. This chain joins TRBV6-8 and TRBJ2-1; D call uncertain. V dropped 4 bases and J dropped 10 bases, with 20 bases sitting between them. This CDR3 is 15 amino acids long. Germline V gene data show CDR1 as MNHGY and CDR2 as SAAAGT. CDR3: CASSSPTVKIGEQFF. The CDR3 DNA is TGTGCCAGCAGTTCCCCGACTGTAAAGATCGGCGAGCAGTTCTTC.

This clone was found a few times. The J gene is TRBJ1-1, the V gene TRBV6-8; no clear D gene. Germline V gene data show CDR1 as MNHGY and CDR2 as SAAAGT. This CDR3 spans 13 amino acids. V was shortened by 7 bases and J by 8 bases, with 17 bases between the two germline ends. In DNA, the CDR3 is TGTGCCAGCAAGATGGCCATACGGGAAGAAGCTTTCTTT. This codes for CASKMAIREEAFF.

J is TRBJ2-3 and V is TRBV11-3, with D perhaps TRBD1 (5 bases). Trimming cost V 5 bases and J 0 bases, with 15 bases left between them. Looked up from germline, CDR1 is SGHNT and CDR2 is YENEEA. This CDR3 has 16 amino acids. CDR3 protein: CASSPRQGRSTDTQYF. DNA for the CDR3: TGTGCCAGCAGCCCTAGGCAGGGAAGAAGCACAGATACGCAGTATTTT.

This clone has more than one count but fewer than ten. In nucleotides, the CDR3 is TGTGCCAGCAGCGTGAATGGGGGGCGCAATCAGCCCCAGCATTTT. Its translation is CASSVNGGRNQPQHF. This chain links TRBV9 with TRBJ1-5, with a weak D call TRBD1 (6 bases). The germline gives CDR1 SGDLS, CDR2 YYNGEE. Deletions cut 2 bases from V and 2 bases from J, with 11 bases between. The CDR3 contains 15 residues. Together with reference TRBV9 and TRBJ1-5, the CDR3 gives the full variable domain: DSGVTQTPKHLITATGQRVTLRCSPRSGDLSVYWYQQSLDQGLQFLIQYYNGEERAKGNILERFSAQQFPDLHSELNLSSLELGDSALYFCASSVNGGRNQPQHFGDGTRLSIL.

This clone has more than one count but fewer than ten. The junction departs from germline at one end; a sequencing error may be responsible. V gene TRBV6-8 combines with J gene TRBJ1-4; no firm D call. Germline CDR1 MNHGY, CDR2 SAAAGT. The CDR3 is 13 residues long. The CDR3 nucleotides read TGTGCCATCAGTACAGCAACTAATGAAAAACTGTTTTTT. It yields the protein CAISTATNEKLFF.